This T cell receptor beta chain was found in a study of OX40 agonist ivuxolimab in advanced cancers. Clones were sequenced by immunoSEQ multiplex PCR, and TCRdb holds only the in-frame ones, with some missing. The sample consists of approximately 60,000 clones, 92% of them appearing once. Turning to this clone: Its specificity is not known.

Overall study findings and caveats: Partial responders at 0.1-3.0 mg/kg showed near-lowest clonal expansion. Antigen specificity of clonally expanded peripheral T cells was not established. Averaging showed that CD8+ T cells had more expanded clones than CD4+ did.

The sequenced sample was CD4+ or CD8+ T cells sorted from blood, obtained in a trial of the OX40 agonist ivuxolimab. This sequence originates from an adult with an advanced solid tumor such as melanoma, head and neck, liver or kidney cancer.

The CDR3 nucleotides read TGTGCCATCAGTGTGGGGGGGGTACAAGAGACCCAGTACTTC. Amino acids: CAISVGGVQETQYF. The chain is built from TRBV10-3 and TRBJ2-5; 7 bases are a match to TRBD2. The CDR3 sequence is 14 residues long. With 4 bases clipped from V and 2 bases from J, the junction kept 4 bases outside the gene matches. Per the germline V gene, CDR1 is ENHRY and CDR2 is SYGVKD.